This T cell receptor beta chain derives from a study of vaccination effects on CD4 cells after COVID-19. The CDR3 runs 17 residues. V was clipped by 4 bases and J by 3 bases, with 17 bases between them. Germline CDR1 and CDR2: KGHDR and SFDVKD. The protocol was immunoSEQ multiplex PCR, while the TCRdb copy is restricted to in-frame clones and leaves out a portion. The sample has roughly 61,000 clones; roughly 76% are singletons. Before any sequencing was done, the ViraFEST assay used viral peptide pools to expand antigen-specific CD4+ T cells. Following 10 days of culture, CD4+ T cells were isolated. In the vaccine recipients, nucleocapsid antibodies were negative and there was no prior SARS-CoV-2 infection. A remark on this clone: Its antigen is not identified.

The chain has TRBV24-1 and TRBJ2-2; tentative D call: TRBD2 (5 bases). The TCR comes from a human donor who received a COVID-19 vaccine. Sequencing was performed on CD4+ T cells from PBMCs cultured with HCoV-229E spike peptides, taken before COVID-19 vaccination. DNA of the CDR3: TGTGCCACCAGTGACCCCGTTGGAGGTTCGCACACCGGGGAGCTGTTTTTT. Residues: CATSDPVGGSHTGELFF.